These 2 T cell receptor beta chains share one sample of origin, sequenced in a study of OX40 agonist ivuxolimab in advanced cancers. The library was built by means of the immunoSEQ multiplex PCR assay. As stored in TCRdb, this immuneACCESS dataset retains in-frame rearrangements with V and J assigned. A fraction of the clones does not appear; measured against another copy, unresolved V genes explain less than half of the discrepancy, and the remainder lacks a known reason. The sample contains about 77,000 clones, just under 95% of them found a single time. The ten largest clones add up to 0.32% of the sample. Here the sequenced sample was CD4+ or CD8+ T cells sorted from blood, taken in a trial of the OX40 agonist ivuxolimab. The origin of the receptors is an adult with an advanced solid tumor such as melanoma, head and neck, liver or kidney cancer.

The rearrangement joins TRBV4-3 to TRBJ1-3; no clear D gene. There are 15 residues in the CDR3. Germline-derived CDR1 and CDR2 are LGHNA and YSLEER. V lost 0 bases and J lost 4, with 10 bases in between. The CDR3 DNA follows: TGCGCCAGCAGCCAAGAAAAGGGCGACGGAAACACCATATATTTT. Protein: CASSQEKGDGNTIYF.

The chain employs TRBV2 and TRBJ1-5, with 7 bases fitting TRBD1. In germline, CDR1 is SNHLY, CDR2 FYNNEI. The V and J ends lost 4 bases and 1 base, in that order; junction bases with no gene match: 4. The CDR3 loop spans 15 amino acids. CDR3 sequence (DNA): TGTGCCAGCAGTGGACAGGGTGGGAGCAATCAGCCCCAGCATTTT. This codes for CASSGQGGSNQPQHF.